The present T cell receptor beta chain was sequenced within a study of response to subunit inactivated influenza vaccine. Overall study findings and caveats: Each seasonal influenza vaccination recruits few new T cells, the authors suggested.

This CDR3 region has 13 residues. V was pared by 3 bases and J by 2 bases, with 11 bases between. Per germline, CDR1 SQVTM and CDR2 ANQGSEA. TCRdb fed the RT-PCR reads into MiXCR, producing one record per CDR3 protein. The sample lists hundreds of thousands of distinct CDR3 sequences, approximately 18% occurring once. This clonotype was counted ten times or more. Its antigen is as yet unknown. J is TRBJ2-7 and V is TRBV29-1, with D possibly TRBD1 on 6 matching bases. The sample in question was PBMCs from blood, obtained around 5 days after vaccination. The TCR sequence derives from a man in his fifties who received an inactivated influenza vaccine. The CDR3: CSVERGTPYEQYF. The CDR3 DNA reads TGCAGCGTTGAGAGGGGGACACCCTACGAGCAGTACTTC.